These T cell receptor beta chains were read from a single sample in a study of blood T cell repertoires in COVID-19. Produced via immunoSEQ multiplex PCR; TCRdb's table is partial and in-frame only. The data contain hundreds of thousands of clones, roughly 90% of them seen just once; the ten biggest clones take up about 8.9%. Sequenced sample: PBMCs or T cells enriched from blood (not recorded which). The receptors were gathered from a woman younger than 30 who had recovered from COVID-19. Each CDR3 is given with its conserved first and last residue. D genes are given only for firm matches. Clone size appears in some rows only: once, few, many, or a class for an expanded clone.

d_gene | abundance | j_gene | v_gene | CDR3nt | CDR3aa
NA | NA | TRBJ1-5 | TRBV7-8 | TGTGCCAGCAGCTTAGCGGGCCGGCAAAATCAGCCCCAGCATTTT | CASSLAGRQNQPQHF
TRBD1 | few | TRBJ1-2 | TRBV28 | TGTGCCAGCTGGGACAGGCGTGACTATGGCTACACCTTC | CASWDRRDYGYTF
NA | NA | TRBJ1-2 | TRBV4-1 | TGCGCCAGCAGCCAGTGGACAGCGGAGAACTATGGCTACACCTTC | CASSQWTAENYGYTF
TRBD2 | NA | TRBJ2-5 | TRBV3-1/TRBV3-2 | TGTGCCAGCAGCCATTGGGTAGCGGGGGACCAAGAGACCCAGTACTTC | CASSHWVAGDQETQYF
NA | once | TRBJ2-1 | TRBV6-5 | TGTGCCAGCAGTTCTCACCCTGACGGGGAGCAGTTCTTC | CASSSHPDGEQFF
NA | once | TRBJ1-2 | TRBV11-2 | TGTGCCAGCAGCAAAACTATGTATGGCTACACCTTC | CASSKTMYGYTF
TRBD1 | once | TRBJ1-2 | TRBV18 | TGTGCCAGCTCACCACCCGGGACAGGGGGCTATAAGAACTATGGCTACACCTTC | CASSPPGTGGYKNYGYTF
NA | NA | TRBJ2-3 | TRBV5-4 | TGTGCCAGCAGCTCCATCCCCGACTATAAGACAGATACGCAGTATTTT | CASSSIPDYKTDTQYF
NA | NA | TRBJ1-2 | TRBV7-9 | TGTGCCAGCAGCTTTGGACAGTTCTATGGCTACACCTTC | CASSFGQFYGYTF
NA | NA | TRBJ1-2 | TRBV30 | TGTGCCTGGAACGGCGCGGTGATCTACACCTTC | CAWNGAVIYTF
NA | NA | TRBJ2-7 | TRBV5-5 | TGTGCCAGCAGCTTGTCATGGCAGACTTACGAGCAGTACTTC | CASSLSWQTYEQYF
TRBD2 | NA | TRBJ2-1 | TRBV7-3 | TGTGCCAGCCAACACGCGGGAGGGAGGGATGAGCAGTTCTTC | CASQHAGGRDEQFF
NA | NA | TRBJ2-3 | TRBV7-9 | TGTGCCAGCAGCTTATTGTCCGGAGATACGCAGTATTTT | CASSLLSGDTQYF
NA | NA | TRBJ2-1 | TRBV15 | TGTGCCACCAGCAGAGGAGGGTCCTACAATGAGCAGTTCTTC | CATSRGGSYNEQFF
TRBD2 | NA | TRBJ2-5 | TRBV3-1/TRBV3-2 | TGTGCCAGCAGCCTAACCCCTTCGGGGGGATCGGAGACCCAGTACTTC | CASSLTPSGGSETQYF
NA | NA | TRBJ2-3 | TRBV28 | TGTGCCAGCAGAACAGGAACCTCTAGCACAGATACGCAGTATTTT | CASRTGTSSTDTQYF
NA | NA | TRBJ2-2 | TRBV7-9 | TGTGCCATCGTGGTCGGCGGGGAGCTGTTTTTT | CAIVVGGELFF
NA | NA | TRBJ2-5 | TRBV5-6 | TGTGCCAGCAGCTTGAACGACGTAGGAGGGGAGACCCAGTACTTC | CASSLNDVGGETQYF
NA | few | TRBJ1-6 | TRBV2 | TGTGCCAGCAGTGGGGGCAACTCACCCCTCCACTTT | CASSGGNSPLHF
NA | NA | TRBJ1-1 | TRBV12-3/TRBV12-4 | TGTGCCAGCAGCCTCAACAGGGTCACTGAAGCTTTCTTT | CASSLNRVTEAFF
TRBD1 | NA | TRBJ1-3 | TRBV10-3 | TGTGCCATCGGACAGGAGGACACCATATATTTT | CAIGQEDTIYF
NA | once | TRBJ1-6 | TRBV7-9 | TGTGCCAGCAACCCTGGATGGGCAGGAAATTCACCCCTCCACTTT | CASNPGWAGNSPLHF
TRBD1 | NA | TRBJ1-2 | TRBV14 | TGTGCCAGCAGCCAAGTGTTCCGGGACAGGGTTTATGGCTACACCTTC | CASSQVFRDRVYGYTF
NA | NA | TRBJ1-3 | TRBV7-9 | TGTGCCAGCAGCCCCACCCGACACATGGAAGGTAACACCATATATTTT | CASSPTRHMEGNTIYF
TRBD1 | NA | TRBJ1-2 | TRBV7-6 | TGTGCCAGCAGCGGCGCGGGGACAGGGAACTATGGCTACACCTTC | CASSGAGTGNYGYTF
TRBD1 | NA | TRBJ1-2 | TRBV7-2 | TGTGCCAGCAGCACTAGGACAGGGGGCGGGTATGGCTACACCTTC | CASSTRTGGGYGYTF
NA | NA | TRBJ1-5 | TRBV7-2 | TGTGCCAGCAGCTACTACCATCAGCCCCAGCATTTT | CASSYYHQPQHF
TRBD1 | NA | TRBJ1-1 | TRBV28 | TGTGCCAGCAGTTTCTTTAGTAGACAGGGGGAAGCTTTCTTT | CASSFFSRQGEAFF
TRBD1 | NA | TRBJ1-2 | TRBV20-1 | TGCAGTGCTAGTGTGGGACAGAACTATGGCTACACCTTC | CSASVGQNYGYTF
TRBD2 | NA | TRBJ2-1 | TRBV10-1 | TGCGCCCCCGGGACTATAATAAACAATGAGCAGTTCTTC | CAPGTIINNEQFF
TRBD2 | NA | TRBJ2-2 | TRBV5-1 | TGCGCCAGCAGCTTGGGGACTAGCGGCAACACCGGGGAGCTGTTTTTT | CASSLGTSGNTGELFF
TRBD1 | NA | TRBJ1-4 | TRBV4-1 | TGCGCCAGCAGCCCTCCCCCGGGACAGTTTAATGAAAAACTGTTTTTT | CASSPPPGQFNEKLFF
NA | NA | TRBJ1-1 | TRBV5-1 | TGCGCCAGCAGCTTCCGGGGAATCACTGAAGCTTTCTTT | CASSFRGITEAFF
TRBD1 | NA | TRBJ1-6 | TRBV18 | TGTGCCAGCTCACCGACAGGGTCTGGGTCACCCCTCCACTTT | CASSPTGSGSPLHF
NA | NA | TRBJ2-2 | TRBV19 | TGTGCCAGTAGTATCTCGGGGGTCCTGAACACCGGGGAGCTGTTTTTT | CASSISGVLNTGELFF
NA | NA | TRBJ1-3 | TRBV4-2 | TGTGCCAGCAGCCCTCAGTCTGGAAACACCATATATTTT | CASSPQSGNTIYF
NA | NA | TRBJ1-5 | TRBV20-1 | TGCAGTGCTAGTCAAGCAGGGGATCAGCCCCAGCATTTT | CSASQAGDQPQHF
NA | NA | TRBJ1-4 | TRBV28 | TGTGCCAGCAGTTCCCCGATAGGGGCAACCGAAAAACTGTTTTTT | CASSSPIGATEKLFF
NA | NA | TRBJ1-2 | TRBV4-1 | TGCGCCAGCAGCCAAGATTCTGGGGGAGGATACTATGGCTACACCTTC | CASSQDSGGGYYGYTF
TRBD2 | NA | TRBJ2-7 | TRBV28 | TGTGCCAGCAGTTCACTTCGGACTAGCGGGCGAAACTCCTACGAGCAGTACTTC | CASSSLRTSGRNSYEQYF
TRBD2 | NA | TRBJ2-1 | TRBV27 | TGTGCCAGCAGTTTGATTAGTAGCGGGGGGGGTGAGCAGTTCTTC | CASSLISSGGGEQFF
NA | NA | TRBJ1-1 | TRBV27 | TGTGCCAGCCAGCCAGGCGAAGGGAGGTTGAACACTGAAGCTTTCTTT | CASQPGEGRLNTEAFF
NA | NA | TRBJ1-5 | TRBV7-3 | TGTGCCAGCAGCAAAACTTGGGAGCAGCCCCAGCATTTT | CASSKTWEQPQHF